The 25 T cell receptor beta chains listed next were all sequenced from one sample in a study of chemoradiotherapy in HPV16-positive cancers. Assay: immunoSEQ multiplex PCR; the TCRdb copy retains only in-frame clones and omits some. The sample contains under 900 clones, around 93% of which appear only once. The source was tumor tissue, collected from a patient who underwent chemoradiotherapy. These receptors all come from a human donor with HPV-associated anogenital cancer.

This chain uses TRBV5-1 with TRBJ2-5; 9 bases line up with TRBD2. V lost 4 bases, J lost 4 bases, and 11 bases stayed unmatched. Germline V gene lookup returns CDR1 SGHRS and CDR2 YFSETQ. The length of the CDR3 is 16 residues. CDR3 in amino acids: CASSPGRAGGLETQYF. CDR3 nucleotide sequence: TGCGCCAGCAGCCCCGGTCGAGCGGGGGGCCTAGAGACCCAGTACTTC.

This clone has a handful of counts. The chain links TRBV6-1 to TRBJ2-1; the match to TRBD2 covers 12 bases. CDR1 and CDR2 from the germline V gene are MNHNS and SASEGT. The CDR3 consists of 15 residues. V dropped 2 bases and J dropped 4; count of bases not matched to a gene: 0. CDR3 in amino acids: CASSELAGGYNEQFF. The CDR3 region has the DNA TGTGCCAGCAGTGAACTAGCGGGGGGGTACAATGAGCAGTTCTTC.

This chain uses TRBV6-1 with TRBJ1-2; D perhaps matches TRBD1 (5 bases). The CDR3 length is 13 residues. V was trimmed by 3 bases and J by 8 bases, leaving 13 bases between them. Germline V gene sequence: CDR1 MNHNS, CDR2 SASEGT. CDR3 sequence: CASSERTSGGYTF. CDR3 nucleotides: TGTGCCAGCAGTGAGAGGACATCAGGAGGCTACACCTTC.

V is TRBV4-2 and J is TRBJ1-6; the match to TRBD1 covers 11 bases. Germline-derived CDR1 and CDR2 are LGHNA and YNFKEQ. CDR3 length equals 16 residues. Trimming cost V 0 bases and J 9 bases; bases outside gene matches: 4. CDR3: CASSQDRGTGGSPLHF. The CDR3 DNA reads as TGTGCCAGCAGCCAAGATCGCGGGACAGGGGGTTCACCCCTCCACTTT.

This clone was counted a single time. The chain combines TRBV6-4 with TRBJ2-3; 9 nucleotides match TRBD2. The J segment lost 6 bases and the V segment lost 0 bases, leaving 4 bases of the junction unmatched. Per germline, CDR1 MRHNA and CDR2 SNTAGT. This CDR3 contains 15 residues. The CDR3 protein is CASSDSIAGVDTQYF. The CDR3 coding sequence is TGTGCCAGCAGTGACTCAATAGCGGGAGTGGATACGCAGTATTTT.

The chain combines TRBV11-2 with TRBJ1-1; 7 nucleotides line up with TRBD1. The V gene end was trimmed by 2 bases and the J gene end by 4 bases; junction bases not matched to a gene: 7. Germline values: CDR1 SGHAT, CDR2 FQNNGV. This CDR3 is 15 amino acids long. The CDR3 nucleotides are TGTGCCAGCAGCTTAAGTCAGGGGGGAGGCACTGAAGCTTTCTTT. Protein product: CASSLSQGGGTEAFF.

V and J are TRBV19 and TRBJ1-2, with D maybe TRBD1 (5 bases). The CDR3 is 15 amino acids. Germline lookup yields CDR1 LNHDA and CDR2 SQIVND (reference sequence). Trimming cost V 1 base and J 2 bases, with 11 bases left between them. In DNA, the CDR3 is TGTGCCAGTAGTATAGGGCAGGGACTCAACTATGGCTACACCTTC. Its protein is CASSIGQGLNYGYTF.

V gene TRBV6-1 combines with J gene TRBJ2-6; TRBD2 matches at 7 bases. The length of the CDR3 is 15 residues. CDR1 and CDR2 (germline): MNHNS, SASEGT. J was trimmed by 0 bases and V by 7 bases; bases with no gene match: 3. The CDR3 spells CASTREDSGANVLTF. The CDR3 nucleotides are TGTGCCAGCACCCGGGAGGACTCTGGGGCCAACGTCCTGACTTTC.

V gene TRBV5-8 combines with J gene TRBJ1-4; 7 bases align to TRBD1. CDR3 length: 15 amino acids. V trimming: 0 bases; J trimming: 5 bases; junction bases outside the gene matches: 4. CDR1 and CDR2 from the germline V gene are SGHTS and YDEGEE. CDR3 residues: CASSLGQGGNEKLFF. CDR3 DNA sequence: TGTGCCAGCAGCTTGGGACAGGGAGGAAATGAAAAACTGTTTTTT.

The rearrangement joins TRBV6-4 to TRBJ1-1; perhaps TRBD1 as D (5 bases). The CDR3 runs to 15 residues. Deletions cut 0 bases from V and 6 bases from J, with 14 bases between. Germline CDR1 is MRHNA and CDR2 is SNTAGT. The CDR3 sequence: CASSDSAGSVAEAFF. The DNA for the CDR3 is TGTGCCAGCAGTGACTCTGCAGGGTCTGTGGCTGAAGCTTTCTTT.

The chain is built from TRBV4-3 and TRBJ2-1; TRBD2 matches 11 bases. This CDR3 spans 17 amino acids. The J segment lost 6 bases and the V segment lost 2 bases, leaving 9 bases of the junction unmatched. From germline, CDR1 is LGHNA and CDR2 YSLEER. The CDR3 nucleotides read TGCGCCAGCAGCCAAACGGCTAGCGGGGGGTTCAGCAATGAGCAGTTCTTC. Encoded protein: CASSQTASGGFSNEQFF.

This clone was seen a single time. The chain links TRBV28 to TRBJ1-2; the D gene is possibly TRBD1 (6 bases). Germline loops: CDR1 MDHEN, CDR2 SYDVKM. The CDR3 length is 13 residues. V was cut by 8 bases and J by 4 bases, with 14 bases left in between. In DNA, the CDR3 is TGTGCCAGCCTCCCGGGGGGCCTCTATGGCTACACCTTC. Translation: CASLPGGLYGYTF.

This sequence joins TRBV7-9 and TRBJ2-1, with a possible D match to TRBD1 (6 bases). Germline-derived CDR1 and CDR2 are SEHNR and FQNEAQ (reference sequence). Trimming took off 7 bases at V and 5 bases at J, with 18 bases between the two ends. This CDR3 comprises 15 residues. The CDR3 region has the DNA TGTGCCAGCACCTCAACAGGGCCTAAGAACAATGAGCAGTTCTTC. Translating it yields CASTSTGPKNNEQFF.

V gene TRBV28 combines with J gene TRBJ2-3; 16 bases fit TRBD2. Germline V lookup: CDR1 MDHEN, CDR2 SYDVKM. The CDR3 length is 18 residues. The trim removed 5 bases at V and 1 base at J, leaving 6 bases unmatched. In DNA, the CDR3 is TGTGCCAGCAGTCTGGGACTAGCGGGGGGGTGGGGCACAGATACGCAGTATTTT. Translated, it gives CASSLGLAGGWGTDTQYF.

This chain links TRBV6-5 with TRBJ2-6; D gene unclear. Germline CDR1 is MNHEY and CDR2 is SVGAGI. Trimming pared 4 bases from V and 0 bases from J, leaving 7 bases between. The CDR3 has 15 residues. This chain's CDR3 is CASSWKDSGANVLTF. The CDR3 bases are TGTGCCAGCAGTTGGAAGGACTCTGGGGCCAACGTCCTGACTTTC.

Details on this clone: At one boundary the junction diverges from the germline segment, which might be a read error. The gene calls are TRBV20-1 and TRBJ2-5; D remains ambiguous. The germline V gene encodes CDR1 DFQATT and CDR2 SNEGSKA (reference sequence). CDR3 size: 11 residues. CDR3 in amino acids: CSAQNQETQYF. As DNA, the CDR3 is TGCAGTGCCCAAAACCAGGAGACCCAGTACTTC.

This clone was seen a few times. V usage is TRBV6-4 and J usage is TRBJ2-1; 10 bases map to TRBD2. Per germline, CDR1 MRHNA and CDR2 SNTAGT. J lost 9 bases, V lost 4 bases, and 9 bases had no gene match. The CDR3 extends over 15 amino acids. The CDR3 spells CASSGLAGEVREQFF. CDR3 nucleotide sequence: TGTGCCAGCAGTGGCCTAGCGGGAGAGGTGCGTGAGCAGTTCTTC.

The V gene is TRBV9, the J gene TRBJ2-5, with 7 bases lining up with TRBD2. In germline, CDR1 is SGDLS, CDR2 YYNGEE. The CDR3 covers 16 residues. The ends lost 4 bases at V and 7 bases at J; junction bases unmatched: 16. The CDR3 here is CASSSGGAGLFGTQYF. The CDR3 coding sequence is TGTGCCAGCAGCTCCGGTGGAGCGGGGTTATTCGGGACCCAGTACTTC.

The gene calls are TRBV19 and TRBJ2-7; 7 positions agree with TRBD1. Germline values: CDR1 LNHDA, CDR2 SQIVND (reference sequence). This CDR3 comprises 13 residues. V lost 5 bases and J lost 4; bases outside the gene matches: 5. As DNA, the CDR3 is TGTGCCAGTAGTTTTCTACAGGGGTACGAGCAGTACTTC. Translating gives CASSFLQGYEQYF. Full variable domain (outside the CDR3, taken from reference TRBV19 and TRBJ2-7): DGGITQSPKYLFRKEGQNVTLSCEQNLNHDAMYWYRQDPGQGLRLIYYSQIVNDFQKGDIAEGYSVSREKKESFPLTVTSAQKNPTAFYLCASSFLQGYEQYFGPGTRLTVT.

The chain carries TRBV6-4 and TRBJ2-1; 9 nucleotides line up with TRBD1. The trim removed 4 bases at V and 3 bases at J, leaving 1 base unmatched. The CDR3 contains 14 residues. The V gene's germline CDR1 is MRHNA and CDR2 SNTAGT. In nucleotides, the CDR3 is TGTGCCAGCAGTGGGACAGGGGACTACAATGAGCAGTTCTTC. Protein product: CASSGTGDYNEQFF.

This clone is categorized as hyperexpanded. This chain uses TRBV6-1 with TRBJ2-6; D call uncertain. This CDR3 spans 15 amino acids. Per germline, CDR1 MNHNS and CDR2 SASEGT. Trimming took 1 base from V and 1 from J, leaving 5 bases between them. The CDR3 bases are TGTGCCAGCAGTGAAGATCAGTCTGGGGCCAACGTCCTGACTTTC. Its translation is CASSEDQSGANVLTF.

The genes are TRBV5-4 and TRBJ1-2, with D uncertain. CDR3 length: 14 residues. V lost 7 bases, J lost 4 bases, and 17 bases lay in between. Germline loops: CDR1 SGHNT, CDR2 YYREEE (reference sequence). For the CDR3, the DNA is TGTGCCAGCCGGGATCCAGGAAAGACCTATGGCTACACCTTC. Protein: CASRDPGKTYGYTF.

This clone occurred once. The rearrangement links TRBV29-1 to TRBJ2-2, with D possibly TRBD1 on 5 matching bases. This CDR3 is built from 13 residues. From germline, CDR1 is SQVTM and CDR2 ANQGSEA. With 5 bases removed from V and 6 bases from J, the gap between germline ends came to 13 bases. The CDR3 DNA is TGCAGCGTTACCACAGGAAGCGCCGGGGAGCTGTTTTTT. Amino acid sequence: CSVTTGSAGELFF.

This clone appeared once. The chain employs TRBV5-1 and TRBJ2-7; D unclear. Germline CDR1 reads SGHRS; CDR2 reads YFSETQ. Trimming took 0 bases from V and 2 from J, leaving 15 bases between them. The length of the CDR3 is 16 residues. The CDR3 bases are TGCGCCAGCAGCTTGGCAGGCAGTCTTAATACCTACGAGCAGTACTTC. It encodes CASSLAGSLNTYEQYF.

There are a few counts of this clone. The chain employs TRBV2 and TRBJ1-1, with 9 nucleotides matching TRBD1. J lost 6 bases, V lost 7 bases, and 9 bases had no gene match. CDR3 length: 14 amino acids. CDR1 is SNHLY, CDR2 FYNNEI, per germline. CDR3: CASMSGQGVPEAFF. In DNA form, the CDR3 reads TGTGCCAGCATGTCGGGACAGGGAGTCCCTGAAGCTTTCTTT.